The present T cell receptor (beta chain) was sequenced within a study of cytomegalovirus exposure and HLA in healthy donors. Study-wide findings and caveats: Upon later analysis, TCR association rates were observed to vary by HLA locus, being highest for DRB1 and lowest for HLA-C.

This clone was recorded only once. Its antigen is unidentified. Primers: 60 Vbeta forward and 13 Jbeta reverse. Sequencing was performed with immunoSEQ multiplex PCR; in TCRdb, only in-frame clones are kept and a portion is missing. The sample has some 190,000 clones; about 82% are singletons. The sequencing input was PBMCs. This sequence originates from a male donor in good health and CMV-seronegative.

CDR3 DNA sequence: TGTGCCAGCAGCTTAGATATTCGGAATGCCGGGGAGACCCAGTACTTC. Residues: CASSLDIRNAGETQYF. The rearrangement joins TRBV11-2 to TRBJ2-5, with D uncertain. Between the trimmed V and J ends, which lost 0 bases and 5 bases, there was a span of 16 bases. The CDR3 loop spans 16 amino acids. Germline CDR1 reads SGHAT; CDR2 reads FQNNGV.